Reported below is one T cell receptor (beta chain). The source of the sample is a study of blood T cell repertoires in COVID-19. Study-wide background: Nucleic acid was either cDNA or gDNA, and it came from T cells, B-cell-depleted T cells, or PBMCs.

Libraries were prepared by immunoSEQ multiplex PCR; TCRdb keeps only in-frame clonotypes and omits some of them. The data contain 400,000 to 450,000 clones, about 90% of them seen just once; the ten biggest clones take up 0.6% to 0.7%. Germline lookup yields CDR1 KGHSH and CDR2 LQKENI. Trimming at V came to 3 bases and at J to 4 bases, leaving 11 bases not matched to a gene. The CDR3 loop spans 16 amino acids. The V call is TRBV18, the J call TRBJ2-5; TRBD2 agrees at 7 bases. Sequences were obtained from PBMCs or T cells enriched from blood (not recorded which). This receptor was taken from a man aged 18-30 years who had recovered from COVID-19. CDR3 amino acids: CASSPPGGSQGETQYF. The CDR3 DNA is TGTGCCAGCTCACCCCCGGGAGGCTCACAAGGAGAGACCCAGTACTTC.